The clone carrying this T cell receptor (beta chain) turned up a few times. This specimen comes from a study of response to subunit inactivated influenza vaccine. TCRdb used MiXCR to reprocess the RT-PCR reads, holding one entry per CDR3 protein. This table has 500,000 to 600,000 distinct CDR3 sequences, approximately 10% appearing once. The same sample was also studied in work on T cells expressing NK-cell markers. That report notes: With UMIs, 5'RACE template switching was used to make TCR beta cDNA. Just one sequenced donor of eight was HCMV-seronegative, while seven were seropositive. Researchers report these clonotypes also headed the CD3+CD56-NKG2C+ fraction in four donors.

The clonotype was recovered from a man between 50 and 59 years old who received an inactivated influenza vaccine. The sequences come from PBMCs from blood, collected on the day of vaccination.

The CDR3: CASSFAGTSTDAQYF. CDR3 nucleotides: TGTGCCAGCAGTTTCGCGGGGACTAGCACAGATGCACAGTATTTT. J is TRBJ2-3 and V is TRBV12-3 or TRBV12-4, with 9 bases matching TRBD2. This CDR3 is built from 15 residues. V was pared by 3 bases and J by 12 bases, with 13 bases of the junction left unmatched.